This T cell receptor beta chain was captured by sequencing in a study of breast tumors, draining lymph nodes, adjacent tissues. Note on this clonotype: As yet, its antigen is unknown.

Study-wide results and limits: Data fit most tumor T cells coming from lymph node, expanding in tumor. Tumor TCR diversity was below lymph nodes but above nontumor tissue.

Each CDR3 protein gets one entry after TCRdb re-called the multiplex PCR reads with MiXCR. The data hold approximately 88,000 distinct CDR3 sequences, with around 29% observed a single time. The lymph nodes were axillary draining lymph nodes from breast cancer patients. The V gene lost 5 bases and the J gene lost 4 bases, with 14 bases spanning the gap. The germline CDR1 and CDR2 sequences are SGHTA and FQGNSA. The CDR3 runs to 14 residues. The sequence came from a female donor with breast cancer. Some clones in this sample may be carry-over from other donors' samples. Input material: axillary lymph node tissue. The chain joins TRBV7-2 to TRBJ2-5; no definite D call. In DNA, the CDR3 is TGTGCCAGCAGCCTTGTCGAGAACCGAGAGACCCAGTACTTC. It yields the protein CASSLVENRETQYF.